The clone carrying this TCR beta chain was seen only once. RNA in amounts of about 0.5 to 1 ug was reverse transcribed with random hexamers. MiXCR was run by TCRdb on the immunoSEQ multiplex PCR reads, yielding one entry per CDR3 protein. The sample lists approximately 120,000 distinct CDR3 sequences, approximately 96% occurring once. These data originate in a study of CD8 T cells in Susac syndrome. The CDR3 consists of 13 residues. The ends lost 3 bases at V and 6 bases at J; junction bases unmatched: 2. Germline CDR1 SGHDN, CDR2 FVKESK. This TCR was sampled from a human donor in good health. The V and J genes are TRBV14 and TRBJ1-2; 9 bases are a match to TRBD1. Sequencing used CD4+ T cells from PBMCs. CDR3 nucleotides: TGTGCCAGCAGCCAGAACAGGGGGCATGGCTACACCTTC. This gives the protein CASSQNRGHGYTF.